This T cell receptor beta chain stems from a study of T cells in Graves' hyperthyroidism and ophthalmopathy. Overall study findings and caveats: Ophthalmopathy cases were set apart from stable hyperthyroidism by a 13 V-J model. Most thyroid-expanded clonotypes above 0.001 were also found in blood.

There are 13 residues in the CDR3. The germline gives CDR1 DFQATT, CDR2 SNEGSKA (reference sequence). V lost 8 bases and J lost 1; bases outside the gene matches: 6. In regard to this clonotype: Its cognate antigen is unknown.

Researchers took RNA transcripts and amplified the TCR beta CDR3 regions from them. TCR CDR3 regions were first amplified by RT-PCR with HTBI primers. TCRdb ran MiXCR on the multiplex PCR reads and lists one entry per CDR3 protein. Of more than 300,000 distinct CDR3 sequences listed, roughly 13% are singletons. Those patients with uncontrolled infection, other autoimmune disease, pregnancy or lactation were excluded. Thyroid ultrasound and orbital computed tomography, with clinical symptoms and serum thyroxine and TRAb, informed diagnoses. The material sequenced was blood. The V gene is TRBV20-1, the J gene TRBJ2-7, with 9 bases identical to TRBD2. The clonotype comes from a woman in her twenties or thirties with Graves' hyperthyroidism. CDR3 bases: TGCAGTACTTCTAGCGGGACTTCCTACGAGCAGTACTTC. Protein: CSTSSGTSYEQYF.